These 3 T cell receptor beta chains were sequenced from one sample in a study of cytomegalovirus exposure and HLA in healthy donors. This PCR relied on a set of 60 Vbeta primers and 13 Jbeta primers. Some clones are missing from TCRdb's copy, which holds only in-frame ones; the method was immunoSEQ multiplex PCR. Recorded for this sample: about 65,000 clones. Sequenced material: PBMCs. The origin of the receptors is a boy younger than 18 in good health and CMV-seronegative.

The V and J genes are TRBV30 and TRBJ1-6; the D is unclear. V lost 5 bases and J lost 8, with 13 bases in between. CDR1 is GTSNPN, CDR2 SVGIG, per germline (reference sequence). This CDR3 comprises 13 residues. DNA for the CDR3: TGTGCCTGGGCTACAAGGAGGGATTCACCCCTCCACTTT. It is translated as CAWATRRDSPLHF.

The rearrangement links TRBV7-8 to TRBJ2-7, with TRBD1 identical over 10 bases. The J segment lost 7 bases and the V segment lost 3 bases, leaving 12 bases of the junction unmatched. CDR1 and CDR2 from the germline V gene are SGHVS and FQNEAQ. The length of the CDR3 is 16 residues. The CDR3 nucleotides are TGTGCCAGCAGCTTTCCCGGGACAGGGGCCCTCAGAGAGCAGTACTTC. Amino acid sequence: CASSFPGTGALREQYF. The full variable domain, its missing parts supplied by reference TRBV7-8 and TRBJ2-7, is GAGVSQSPRYKVAKRGQDVALRCDPISGHVSLFWYQQALGQGPEFLTYFQNEAQLDKSGLPSDRFFAERPEGSVSTLKIQRTQQEDSAVYLCASSFPGTGALREQYFGPGTRLTVT.

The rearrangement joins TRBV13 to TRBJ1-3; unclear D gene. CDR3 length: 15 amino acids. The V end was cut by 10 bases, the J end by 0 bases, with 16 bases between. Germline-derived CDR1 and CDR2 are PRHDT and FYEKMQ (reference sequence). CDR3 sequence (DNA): TGTGCCACCGAGGGCAGGATCCACTCTGGAAACACCATATATTTT. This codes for CATEGRIHSGNTIYF.